Listed below are T cell receptor beta chains from one sample, sequenced in a study of metastatic and nonmetastatic thyroid tumors. TCRdb reanalyzed the PCR reads with MiXCR. The profile covers fewer than 20,000 clones, with about a third appearing a single time and approximately 9.1% taken by the ten largest. The sample taken for sequencing was tumor tissue. These receptors were collected from a male donor with papillary thyroid cancer or a benign thyroid nodule (not recorded which). Some clones in this sample may be carry-over from other donors' samples. Both conserved end residues are trimmed from each CDR3. Each record gives: J gene, V gene, CDR3 protein.

>TRBJ2-2|TRBV11-1
ASSPGLAGALGELF
>TRBJ2-7|TRBV11-2
ASSFLGQGAGEQY
>TRBJ2-7|TRBV5-1
ASSLSNGPYEQY
>TRBJ1-6|TRBV27
ASSLSPNYNSPLH
>TRBJ2-7|TRBV6-1
ASSGHAYEQY
>TRBJ1-1|TRBV28
ASSLLAGEGGTEAF
>TRBJ1-2|TRBV6-1
ASSEESEGRGYGYT
>TRBJ1-6|TRBV6-1
ASSVGRDRRANSPLH
>TRBJ2-7|TRBV11-2
ASSVSGGLAGYYEQY
>TRBJ2-5|TRBV11-2
ASSLGQGAGS
>TRBJ1-2|TRBV6-5
ASICSSGSYGYT
>TRBJ2-1|TRBV11-1
ASSSRQGVHNEQF
>TRBJ2-7|TRBV11-2
ASSFLVHGAGEQY
>TRBJ1-2|TRBV7-3
QQPQGSYYGYT
>TRBJ2-7|TRBV12-3/TRBV12-4
ASRLALTYEQY
>TRBJ2-3|TRBV19
ASSKISPGISDTQY
>TRBJ1-2|TRBV6-5
ASSYTAGGNYGYT
>TRBJ1-1|TRBV20-1
SASGHVGTDAF
>TRBJ2-7|TRBV5-1
ASSSRVATYEQY
>TRBJ1-6|TRBV25-1
ASSDGRRGSYNSPLH
>TRBJ1-1|TRBV19
ASSRQGARTEAF
>TRBJ2-3|TRBV6-2/TRBV6-3
ASTDPETSGSTDTQY
>TRBJ2-7|TRBV6-1
ASTGRRGVTYEQY
>TRBJ1-1|TRBV12-3/TRBV12-4
ASSLGGDTEAF
>TRBJ1-1|TRBV28
ASSLGTSGQGGAF
>TRBJ2-1|TRBV11-2
ASSLGGRAANEQF
>TRBJ2-2|TRBV28
ASSGGTLPGELF
>TRBJ2-3|TRBV11-2
ASSLRTGSTDTQY
>TRBJ1-5|TRBV20-1
SARDHRAGNQPQH
>TRBJ2-7|TRBV28
ASTNLPGREQY
>TRBJ2-3|TRBV2
ASTRDYRNTDTQY
>TRBJ1-1|TRBV7-3
AISLQGWDTEAF
>TRBJ2-2|TRBV7-3
ASSARNTGELF
>TRBJ2-1|TRBV2
ASAGQGVSNEQF
>TRBJ2-7|TRBV20-1
SAWKDRAYEQY
>TRBJ2-1|TRBV30
AWSETGTTHNEQF
>TRBJ1-2|TRBV20-1
SAGRTANYGYT
>TRBJ2-1|TRBV5-1
ASSLGARDLRNEQF
>TRBJ2-6|TRBV15
ATSRDMTWGANVLT
>TRBJ1-1|TRBV18
ASWQVGSTEAF
>TRBJ2-7|TRBV27
ASSRNPDRNEQY
>TRBJ1-5|TRBV10-2
ASSLGQAQPQH
>TRBJ1-5|TRBV6-4
ASSVGGGFGGNQPQH
>TRBJ2-3|TRBV12-3/TRBV12-4
ASSGPLGAGIYTDTQY
>TRBJ2-3|TRBV3-1
ASSQADTQY
>TRBJ2-2|TRBV12-3/TRBV12-4
ASSTRGAGGLGELF
>TRBJ1-3|TRBV18
AGSPDRVDGNTIY
>TRBJ1-1|TRBV12-5
ASRWGAGTEAF
>TRBJ2-5|TRBV29-1
SAPPTAGTQY
>TRBJ2-1|TRBV11-2
ASSLTGSHMEGQF
>TRBJ2-7|TRBV20-1
SARDYPRPYEQY
>TRBJ2-7|TRBV27
ASSLFSLSGEQY
>TRBJ1-5|TRBV18
ASTQGSHSNQPQH
>TRBJ2-2|TRBV20-1
SAVLAGGPGELF
>TRBJ2-5|TRBV3-1
ASSQRTTGTETQY
>TRBJ1-5|TRBV6-1
ASSEKPLQPQH
>TRBJ2-2|TRBV30
AWSSRQLDTGELF
>TRBJ1-1|TRBV11-3
ASSPRGDTEAF
>TRBJ1-2|TRBV4-1
ASSQERGLGYT
>TRBJ2-7|TRBV12-3/TRBV12-4
ASIYIGPVWEQY